Below, 16 T cell receptor beta chains from the same sample are listed, as sequenced in a study of cytomegalovirus exposure and HLA in healthy donors. A multiplex PCR was run with 60 Vbeta primers and 13 Jbeta primers. The assay was immunoSEQ multiplex PCR, and TCRdb's table has in-frame clones only and misses some. The table has around 130,000 clones, roughly 79% seen once. The sequenced sample was PBMCs. The receptors stem from a man younger than 30 in good health and CMV-seronegative.

This sequence joins TRBV6-1 and TRBJ2-3; tentatively, D is TRBD2 (6 bases). The CDR3 extends over 15 amino acids. CDR1 is MNHNS and CDR2 is SASEGT in the germline V gene. Trimming cost V 7 bases and J 2 bases, with 16 bases left between them. CDR3 amino acids: CASITGLAATDTQYF. The DNA of the CDR3 is TGTGCCAGCATTACGGGACTGGCGGCCACAGATACGCAGTATTTT.

The rearrangement joins TRBV7-3 to TRBJ2-7, with 8 bases aligning to TRBD2. J gave up 7 bases and V 5 bases, and 4 bases lay outside the gene matches. This CDR3 is 12 amino acids long. Germline V CDR1 and CDR2: SGHTA, FQGTGA. The DNA for the CDR3 is TGTGCCAGCAGCCCGAGCGGGGGAGAGCAGTACTTC. This gives the protein CASSPSGGEQYF.

The chain carries TRBV9 and TRBJ2-4, with 11 bases fitting TRBD1. The CDR3 is made up of 15 amino acids. Germline V gene data show CDR1 as SGDLS and CDR2 as YYNGEE. With 0 bases clipped from V and 6 bases from J, the junction kept 2 bases outside the gene matches. CDR3 sequence reads: CASSVEGQGGNIQYF. CDR3 nucleotide sequence: TGTGCCAGCAGCGTAGAGGGACAGGGGGGAAACATTCAGTACTTC. The full variable domain, its missing parts supplied by reference TRBV9 and TRBJ2-4, is DSGVTQTPKHLITATGQRVTLRCSPRSGDLSVYWYQQSLDQGLQFLIQYYNGEERAKGNILERFSAQQFPDLHSELNLSSLELGDSALYFCASSVEGQGGNIQYFGAGTRLSVL.

The chain carries TRBV4-2 and TRBJ1-6, with D hard to call. This CDR3 comprises 15 residues. Germline CDR1 reads LGHNA; CDR2 reads YNFKEQ. V dropped 2 bases and J dropped 10 bases, with 15 bases sitting between them. The CDR3 is CASSQSPEVNSPLHF. CDR3 coding DNA: TGTGCCAGCAGCCAATCTCCGGAGGTAAACTCACCCCTCCACTTT.

The chain employs TRBV4-1 and TRBJ2-5; TRBD1 might be the D (5 bases). V dropped 0 bases and J dropped 14 bases, with 10 bases sitting between them. The length of the CDR3 is 11 residues. The germline V gene encodes CDR1 MGHRA and CDR2 YSYEKL. For the CDR3, the DNA is TGCGCCAGCAGCCAAGATCGGCGGACATACTTC. Translated, it gives CASSQDRRTYF.

The chain recombines TRBV6-5 with TRBJ1-2, with D hard to call. Trimming shortened V by 6 bases and J by 4 bases, and 18 bases separated the two germline ends. CDR3 length equals 15 residues. Germline CDR1 reads MNHEY; CDR2 reads SVGAGI. CDR3 sequence reads: CASSPWRLGAYGYTF. CDR3 DNA sequence: TGTGCCAGCAGCCCCTGGCGTCTAGGCGCCTATGGCTACACCTTC.

The chain joins TRBV4-3 to TRBJ1-1, with D possibly TRBD1 on 6 matching bases. Between the trimmed V and J ends, which lost 1 base and 5 bases, there was a span of 14 bases. CDR3 length: 15 residues. Germline CDR1 is LGHNA and CDR2 is YSLEER. The CDR3 DNA is TGCGCCAGCAGCCAAGTACCAGGGGTGGGGACTGAAGCTTTCTTT. Its protein is CASSQVPGVGTEAFF.

This sequence joins TRBV6-5 and TRBJ2-1, with 7 bases identical to TRBD1. The germline V gene encodes CDR1 MNHEY and CDR2 SVGAGI. V was pared by 6 bases and J by 8 bases, with 10 bases of the junction left unmatched. This CDR3 spans 14 amino acids. CDR3 DNA sequence: TGTGCCAGCAGGCTGGTTCCAGGGGGAGATGAGCAGTTCTTC. Protein product: CASRLVPGGDEQFF.

The V gene is TRBV7-2, the J gene TRBJ2-5; 12 nucleotides align to TRBD2. With 5 bases clipped from V and 5 bases from J, the junction kept 3 bases outside the gene matches. CDR1 SGHTA and CDR2 FQGNSA come from the germline V gene. The CDR3 consists of 14 residues. The CDR3 coding sequence is TGTGCCAGCAGCCGGGGGACTAGCGGGGAGACCCAGTACTTC. Protein sequence: CASSRGTSGETQYF. Variable domain in full (rest from reference TRBV7-2 and TRBJ2-5): GAGVSQSPSNKVTEKGKDVELRCDPISGHTALYWYRQSLGQGLEFLIYFQGNSAPDKSGLPSDRFSAERTGGSVSTLTIQRTQQEDSAVYLCASSRGTSGETQYFGPGTRLLVL.

The V and J genes are TRBV7-2 and TRBJ2-7; the match to TRBD2 covers 7 bases. The CDR3 runs to 16 residues. In germline, CDR1 is SGHTA, CDR2 FQGNSA. J gave up 5 bases and V 3 bases, and 13 bases lay outside the gene matches. CDR3 loop: CASSFAPGLNTHEQYF. CDR3 nucleotide sequence: TGTGCCAGCAGCTTCGCACCGGGACTAAATACCCACGAGCAGTACTTC.

The chain employs TRBV4-3 and TRBJ1-1; D is ambiguous. Trimming shortened V by 0 bases and J by 7 bases, and 12 bases separated the two germline ends. The CDR3 spans 14 residues. The V gene's germline CDR1 is LGHNA and CDR2 YSLEER. The DNA for the CDR3 is TGCGCCAGCAGCCAAGACCCGGGTTATCGTGAAGCTTTCTTT. The encoded protein is CASSQDPGYREAFF.

The chain links TRBV6-5 to TRBJ1-5; a weak D match, TRBD1 (6 bases). Germline values: CDR1 MNHEY, CDR2 SVGAGI. The CDR3 extends over 12 amino acids. V lost 8 bases and J 5 bases, leaving 10 bases between the germline ends. The CDR3 reads CASGQSDQPQHF. The CDR3 DNA follows: TGTGCCAGCGGACAGTCTGATCAGCCCCAGCATTTT.

This chain connects TRBV9 to TRBJ2-3, with 8 bases lining up with TRBD2. Germline loops: CDR1 SGDLS, CDR2 YYNGEE. The CDR3 runs to 16 residues. V was clipped by 1 base and J by 2 bases; unmatched bases: 6. CDR3 residues: CASSVLGSGATDTQYF. CDR3 in DNA: TGTGCCAGCAGCGTATTAGGTAGCGGGGCCACAGATACGCAGTATTTT.

The chain links TRBV15 to TRBJ1-4; tentative D call: TRBD1 (5 bases). This CDR3 has 14 residues. V was trimmed by 5 bases and J by 0 bases, leaving 7 bases between them. Germline values: CDR1 LNHNV, CDR2 YYDKDF (reference sequence). CDR3 sequence (DNA): TGTGCCACCAGCTTAGGGGCAACTAATGAAAAACTGTTTTTT. It translates to CATSLGATNEKLFF.

The chain employs TRBV5-1 and TRBJ1-1, with a tentative D call TRBD1 (5 bases). V was trimmed by 4 bases and J by 1 base, leaving 11 bases between them. The V gene's germline CDR1 is SGHRS and CDR2 YFSETQ. This CDR3 region has 14 residues. CDR3 sequence: CASSRQLGNTEAFF. The CDR3 bases are TGCGCCAGCAGCCGACAGTTAGGGAACACTGAAGCTTTCTTT.

The rearrangement uses TRBV7-8 and TRBJ2-7, with a possible D match to TRBD2 (6 bases). Germline V gene data show CDR1 as SGHVS and CDR2 as FQNEAQ. The CDR3 extends over 15 amino acids. Trimming cost V 1 base and J 3 bases, with 13 bases left between them. The CDR3 DNA reads as TGTGCCAGCAGCTTAGGCGGGGAGAGGGGCTACGAGCAGTACTTC. Translated: CASSLGGERGYEQYF.